Presented here are 11 T cell receptor beta chains from one specimen sequenced in a study of patients and donors after allogeneic stem cell transplantation. TCRdb fed the RT-PCR reads into MiXCR, producing one record per CDR3 protein. The sample has roughly 880,000 distinct CDR3 sequences, 18% seen once. Sample: blood, either unsorted or a sorted T cell fraction (not recorded which). These TCRs come from a human donor who was either an allogeneic HSCT recipient or a stem cell or donor lymphocyte infusion donor (not recorded which). It is not recorded whose cells these are; they may come from a transplant donor.

This clonotype was counted at least ten times. At one boundary the junction diverges from the germline segment, which might be a read error. V and J are TRBV5-1 and TRBJ1-5, with 10 bases fitting TRBD1. CDR1 SGHRS and CDR2 YFSETQ come from the germline V gene. The CDR3 extends over 15 amino acids. DNA of the CDR3: TGTGCCAGCAGCTTAGGGACAGGGGCCAATCAGCCCCAGCATTTT. Translating it yields CASSLGTGANQPQHF.

In its sample, this clonotype was seen a few times. The genes are TRBV7-2 and TRBJ2-7, with 10 bases identical to TRBD1. The CDR3 runs 16 residues. The V segment lost 1 base and the J segment 1 base; nucleotides outside the gene matches: 4. CDR1 and CDR2 (germline): SGHTA, FQGNSA. The CDR3 DNA reads as TGTGCCAGCAGCTTAGGACAGGGGGCATATTCCTACGAGCAGTACTTC. This gives the protein CASSLGQGAYSYEQYF.

This clonotype occurred many times. The J gene is TRBJ1-3, the V gene TRBV12-3 or TRBV12-4; 7 nucleotides match TRBD1. The CDR3 consists of 15 residues. CDR3 region: CAGVPGQTSGNTIYF. CDR3 nucleotide sequence: TGTGCGGGGGTCCCGGGACAGACCTCTGGAAACACCATATATTTT.

The rearrangement links TRBV7-3 to TRBJ2-3, with TRBD2 matching 10 bases. CDR3 size: 18 residues. The germline gives CDR1 SGHTA, CDR2 FQGTGA. V was pared by 0 bases and J by 2 bases, with 8 bases of the junction left unmatched. The CDR3 loop is CASSLTSASGSVTDTQYF. Written as DNA, the CDR3 is TGTGCCAGCAGCTTAACGAGCGCTAGCGGGAGTGTCACAGATACGCAGTATTTT.

In this sample, this clonotype turned up a few times. The genes are TRBV24-1 and TRBJ2-7; 9 bases are shared with TRBD1. Germline CDR1 and CDR2: KGHDR and SFDVKD. V gave up 1 base and J gave up 0 bases; unmatched junction bases: 6. This CDR3 is built from 17 residues. The CDR3 loop reads CATSDFSGQGSSYEQYF. Here the CDR3 DNA reads TGTGCCACCAGTGATTTCTCGGGACAGGGTAGCTCCTACGAGCAGTACTTC.

This clonotype has only a few counts. The chain employs TRBV5-5 and TRBJ2-3; the D gene is possibly TRBD2 (6 bases). This CDR3 contains 13 residues. The germline V gene encodes CDR1 SGHKS and CDR2 YYEKEE (reference sequence). Trimming took 9 bases from V and 6 from J, leaving 17 bases between them. The CDR3 DNA reads as TGTGCCACCCAGTGGGACTTTACGGATACGCAGTATTTT. Amino acids: CATQWDFTDTQYF.

The gene calls are TRBV5-1 and TRBJ2-7; 7 nucleotides agree with TRBD2. V was pared by 0 bases and J by 2 bases, with 5 bases of the junction left unmatched. Germline CDR1 is SGHRS and CDR2 is YFSETQ. The CDR3 has 15 amino acids. The CDR3 DNA reads as TGCGCCAGCAGCTTGGCGGGAGGAATGCCCTACGAGCAGTACTTC. Translation: CASSLAGGMPYEQYF.

A few counts support this clonotype. The chain is built from TRBV12-3 or TRBV12-4 and TRBJ2-3; 9 nucleotides agree with TRBD2. V gave up 5 bases and J gave up 5 bases; unmatched junction bases: 11. CDR3 length equals 16 residues. CDR3 DNA sequence: TGTGCCAGCAGTCTCCGGACTAGCGAAATGGAAGATACGCAGTATTTT. Its protein is CASSLRTSEMEDTQYF.

This clonotype was found a few times. The CDR3: CASRSGTGLNTEAFF. The CDR3 bases are TGTGCCAGCAGATCCGGGACAGGGCTGAACACTGAAGCTTTCTTT. This sequence joins TRBV2 and TRBJ1-1; 9 bases agree with TRBD1. The V gene's germline CDR1 is SNHLY and CDR2 FYNNEI. CDR3 length: 15 residues. With 6 bases clipped from V and 0 bases from J, the junction kept 5 bases outside the gene matches. Based on the CDR3 plus reference TRBV2 and TRBJ1-1, the full variable domain is EPEVTQTPSHQVTQMGQEVILRCVPISNHLYFYWYRQILGQKVEFLVSFYNNEISEKSEIFDDQFSVERPDGSNFTLKIRSTKLEDSAMYFCASRSGTGLNTEAFFGQGTRLTVV.

V gene TRBV2 combines with J gene TRBJ2-3; 12 bases are shared with TRBD2. V was clipped by 6 bases and J by 2 bases; unmatched bases: 6. The germline CDR1 and CDR2 sequences are SNHLY and FYNNEI. CDR3 length: 16 residues. The CDR3 reads CASRAGLAGFTDTQYF. The CDR3 DNA follows: TGTGCCAGCAGGGCAGGACTAGCGGGATTCACAGATACGCAGTATTTT. Variable domain in full (rest from reference TRBV2 and TRBJ2-3): EPEVTQTPSHQVTQMGQEVILRCVPISNHLYFYWYRQILGQKVEFLVSFYNNEISEKSEIFDDQFSVERPDGSNFTLKIRSTKLEDSAMYFCASRAGLAGFTDTQYFGPGTRLTVL.

The V gene is TRBV2, the J gene TRBJ2-3, with TRBD1 identical over 8 bases. This CDR3 is built from 14 residues. J was trimmed by 3 bases and V by 10 bases; bases with no gene match: 9. Germline V CDR1 and CDR2: SNHLY, FYNNEI. The DNA for the CDR3 is TGTGCCACGATACCGGGACAGGATACAGATACGCAGTATTTT. This sequence encodes CATIPGQDTDTQYF.